This T cell receptor (beta chain) was sequenced in a study of blood T cell repertoires in COVID-19. On the study more broadly: COVID-19 samples from acute and convalescent phases originated in the United States, Italy and Spain. T cells, B-cell-depleted T cells, or PBMCs supplied cDNA or gDNA.

In the study's own analysis: Amplifying reference gene primers gave estimates of nucleated cell counts. Data came from immunoSEQ multiplex PCR; TCRdb stores just in-frame clones and leaves some out. V and J calls and clone size come straight from that table; D and trimming were deduced from the DNA. The sample records about 93,000 clones, roughly 85% being singletons. The CDR3 sequence is 15 residues long. Germline loops: CDR1 MDHEN, CDR2 SYDVKM. V was clipped by 6 bases and J by 3 bases; unmatched bases: 9. The receptor was isolated from a human donor in a cohort sampled during active COVID-19. V usage is TRBV28 and J usage is TRBJ1-2; 8 bases are shared with TRBD1. The sample consisted of peripheral blood. CDR3 in DNA: TGTGCCAGCAGCTCCGGACAGGGAGGTTACTATGGCTACACCTTC. This translates into CASSSGQGGYYGYTF.